One sample yielded the 28 T cell receptor beta chains listed below, sequenced in a study of identifying expanded T cells in peripheral blood. Sequencing was performed with immunoSEQ multiplex PCR; in TCRdb, only in-frame clones are kept and a portion is missing. The sample records 90,000 to 120,000 clones, around 89% being singletons. Sequencing used blood. Source of these receptors: a person aged 18 to 75 in good health.

V gene TRBV5-5 combines with J gene TRBJ1-3; D is ambiguous. The CDR3 loop spans 15 amino acids. V was pared by 0 bases and J by 4 bases, with 11 bases between. Germline V gene data show CDR1 as SGHKS and CDR2 as YYEKEE (reference sequence). The CDR3, as DNA: TGTGCCAGCAGCTTGGAACCGGTGGGGGGAAACACCATATATTTT. Translation: CASSLEPVGGNTIYF.

V gene TRBV25-1 combines with J gene TRBJ2-2, with 12 bases matching TRBD2. The CDR3 totals 18 residues. The germline V gene encodes CDR1 MGHDK and CDR2 SYGVNS. V trimming: 0 bases; J trimming: 6 bases; junction bases outside the gene matches: 8. This CDR3 is CASSEYLAGGLSAGELFF. In nucleotides, the CDR3 is TGTGCCAGCAGTGAATATCTAGCGGGGGGGCTCAGCGCCGGGGAGCTGTTTTTT.

The chain carries TRBV6-5 and TRBJ1-2; D not certain. The CDR3 totals 15 residues. V was pared by 0 bases and J by 2 bases, with 10 bases between. Germline V gives CDR1 MNHEY, CDR2 SVGAGI. Here the CDR3 reads CASSYSVGSNYGYTF. CDR3 bases: TGTGCCAGCAGTTACTCTGTGGGTTCCAACTATGGCTACACCTTC.

The chain is built from TRBV11-2 and TRBJ1-6; TRBD1 is a possible D gene (6 bases). Between the trimmed V and J ends, which lost 7 bases and 9 bases, there was a span of 22 bases. The germline V gene encodes CDR1 SGHAT and CDR2 FQNNGV. This CDR3 region has 16 residues. CDR3 region: CASTPFIGGSGSPLHF. CDR3 DNA: TGTGCCAGCACCCCCTTCATCGGGGGCTCCGGTTCACCCCTCCACTTT.

The chain combines TRBV19 with TRBJ1-5; no reliable D call. CDR1 is LNHDA and CDR2 is SQIVND in the germline V gene (reference sequence). Trimming shortened V by 8 bases and J by 1 base, and 12 bases separated the two germline ends. The CDR3 sequence is 14 residues long. The CDR3 DNA reads TGTGCCAGTTCTCGGGGTTACAGCAATCAGCCCCAGCATTTT. Translated, it gives CASSRGYSNQPQHF. The whole variable domain, filled in from reference TRBV19 and TRBJ1-5, reads DGGITQSPKYLFRKEGQNVTLSCEQNLNHDAMYWYRQDPGQGLRLIYYSQIVNDFQKGDIAEGYSVSREKKESFPLTVTSAQKNPTAFYLCASSRGYSNQPQHFGDGTRLSIL.

The gene calls are TRBV5-4 and TRBJ2-5; D gene ambiguous. CDR1 and CDR2 from the germline V gene are SGHNT and YYREEE (reference sequence). The CDR3 runs 13 residues. The germline V and J ends were trimmed by 0 bases and 5 bases, with 8 bases remaining between them. In DNA form, the CDR3 reads TGTGCCAGCAGCTTGGCGGCTGGGGAGACCCAGTACTTC. Translation: CASSLAAGETQYF.

V usage is TRBV5-4 and J usage is TRBJ1-3; 9 nucleotides agree with TRBD1. The V and J ends lost 4 bases and 0 bases, in that order; junction bases with no gene match: 2. The CDR3 loop spans 15 amino acids. Germline V gene sequence: CDR1 SGHNT, CDR2 YYREEE (reference sequence). Here the CDR3 reads CASSLDRGSGNTIYF. The CDR3 bases are TGTGCCAGCAGCCTGGACAGGGGCTCTGGAAACACCATATATTTT.

The gene calls are TRBV6-6 and TRBJ2-7; D might be TRBD1 or TRBD2, each matching 5 bases. The germline V gene has CDR1 MNHNY and CDR2 SVGAGI (reference sequence). CDR3 length: 15 residues. V was cut by 5 bases and J by 0 bases, with 14 bases left in between. CDR3 nucleotides: TGTGCCAGCAGTGCCACCGGGACGTTCTCCTACGAGCAGTACTTC. Translation gives CASSATGTFSYEQYF.

J is TRBJ2-1 and V is TRBV18; maybe TRBD1 (5 bases). Germline values: CDR1 KGHSH, CDR2 LQKENI. Between the trimmed V and J ends, which lost 6 bases and 7 bases, there was a span of 13 bases. The length of the CDR3 is 13 residues. The CDR3 is CASSPTALNEQFF. CDR3 nucleotide sequence: TGTGCCAGCTCCCCGACAGCACTGAATGAGCAGTTCTTC.

The rearrangement joins TRBV4-1 to TRBJ2-7, with 8 nucleotides matching TRBD1. The CDR3 has 16 residues. Germline CDR1 is MGHRA and CDR2 is YSYEKL. The junction had 10 bases not matched to a gene; V was cut back by 4 bases and J by 2 bases. The CDR3 spells CASSRAPGQAAYEQYF. CDR3 bases: TGCGCCAGCAGCCGAGCACCGGGACAGGCCGCCTACGAGCAGTACTTC.

The chain recombines TRBV27 with TRBJ2-7; D gene unclear. CDR3 length: 13 residues. The V end was cut by 4 bases, the J end by 2 bases, with 9 bases between. The V gene's germline CDR1 is MNHEY and CDR2 SMNVEV (reference sequence). The CDR3 loop is CASSSSRAYEQYF. The CDR3 bases are TGTGCCAGCAGTTCCTCGCGAGCCTACGAGCAGTACTTC.

V gene TRBV7-9 combines with J gene TRBJ2-1; no clear D. The V gene lost 3 bases and the J gene lost 5 bases, with 8 bases spanning the gap. CDR1 and CDR2 (germline): SEHNR, FQNEAQ (reference sequence). There are 13 residues in the CDR3. CDR3 in DNA: TGTGCCAGCAGCTTCGAACGACACAATGAGCAGTTCTTC. As protein: CASSFERHNEQFF. The whole variable domain, remainder taken from reference TRBV7-9 and TRBJ2-1, is DTGVSQNPRHKITKRGQNVTFRCDPISEHNRLYWYRQTLGQGPEFLTYFQNEAQLEKSRLLSDRFSAERPKGSFSTLEIQRTEQGDSAMYLCASSFERHNEQFFGPGTRLTVL.

The chain links TRBV6-5 to TRBJ1-4; TRBD1 aligns across 9 bases. Germline CDR1 reads MNHEY; CDR2 reads SVGAGI. The CDR3 runs 15 residues. With V trimmed by 4 bases and J by 10 bases, 10 bases remained unmatched. CDR3 DNA sequence: TGTGCCAGCAGTTCACAGGGGGCAGCGGCGGGAAAACTGTTTTTT. As protein: CASSSQGAAAGKLFF.

The chain combines TRBV10-3 with TRBJ2-5, with D perhaps matching TRBD1 or TRBD2 (6 bases each). V lost 3 bases, J lost 5 bases, and 13 bases lay in between. Germline loops: CDR1 ENHRY, CDR2 SYGVKD. The CDR3 covers 14 residues. CDR3 sequence: CAISDGGMAETQYF. The DNA of the CDR3 is TGTGCCATCAGTGACGGGGGCATGGCGGAGACCCAGTACTTC.

J is TRBJ2-3 and V is TRBV9; tentatively, D is TRBD1 (5 bases). The germline V gene encodes CDR1 SGDLS and CDR2 YYNGEE. This CDR3 comprises 15 residues. V was clipped by 0 bases and J by 2 bases, with 10 bases between them. The CDR3: CASSVVAGNTDTQYF. The CDR3 DNA reads as TGTGCCAGCAGCGTAGTGGCAGGGAACACAGATACGCAGTATTTT. Full variable domain (remainder filled in from reference TRBV9 and TRBJ2-3): DSGVTQTPKHLITATGQRVTLRCSPRSGDLSVYWYQQSLDQGLQFLIQYYNGEERAKGNILERFSAQQFPDLHSELNLSSLELGDSALYFCASSVVAGNTDTQYFGPGTRLTVL.

J is TRBJ1-4 and V is TRBV28; D ambiguous. V was cut by 8 bases and J by 5 bases, with 12 bases left in between. This CDR3 is 13 amino acids long. From germline, CDR1 is MDHEN and CDR2 SYDVKM. The CDR3 DNA is TGTGCCAGCCATCACCCGGAAAATGAAAAACTGTTTTTT. As protein: CASHHPENEKLFF.

The V and J genes are TRBV28 and TRBJ1-5; D not resolved. Deletions cut 8 bases from V and 7 bases from J, with 12 bases between. The CDR3 loop spans 12 amino acids. Germline CDR1 is MDHEN and CDR2 is SYDVKM. The CDR3 DNA follows: TGTGCCAGCCTCGAGTCCCACCAGCCCCAGCATTTT. Amino acids: CASLESHQPQHF.

The chain recombines TRBV7-9 with TRBJ1-1; D uncertain. V was pared by 5 bases and J by 5 bases, with 6 bases between. This CDR3 contains 11 residues. CDR1 SEHNR and CDR2 FQNEAQ come from the germline V gene (reference sequence). The CDR3 nucleotides read TGTGCCAGCAGCCAAATGACTGAAGCTTTCTTT. Translated: CASSQMTEAFF.

This sequence joins TRBV2 and TRBJ2-2; TRBD2 matches at 8 bases. From germline, CDR1 is SNHLY and CDR2 FYNNEI. V shed 6 bases, J shed 2 bases, and the junction held 8 bases outside the gene matches. The CDR3 has 16 amino acids. CDR3: CASRPGGGANTGELFF. CDR3 nucleotides: TGTGCCAGCAGGCCCGGGGGGGGCGCAAACACCGGGGAGCTGTTTTTT.

This chain uses TRBV6-6 with TRBJ1-1, with D unresolved. The CDR3 length is 11 residues. Germline CDR1 MNHNY, CDR2 SVGAGI (reference sequence). V was pared by 7 bases and J by 8 bases, with 11 bases between. For the CDR3, the DNA is TGTGCCAGCACAGCAGGCAGGGAAGCTTTCTTT. Amino acid sequence: CASTAGREAFF.

The V gene is TRBV6-1, the J gene TRBJ1-5; no definite D call. The germline gives CDR1 MNHNS, CDR2 SASEGT. CDR3 length: 13 amino acids. V was pared by 11 bases and J by 3 bases, with 14 bases between. The CDR3 region is CAGRTDYNQPQHF. The DNA for the CDR3 is TGTGCCGGCCGGACGGATTACAATCAGCCCCAGCATTTT.

The chain is built from TRBV13 and TRBJ2-3; no reliable D call. Trimming removed 0 bases at V and 0 bases at J, with 10 bases between. Germline CDR1 reads PRHDT; CDR2 reads FYEKMQ (reference sequence). This CDR3 spans 16 amino acids. CDR3 DNA sequence: TGTGCCAGCAGCTTAGGGGTTGGCATAAGCACAGATACGCAGTATTTT. Amino acid sequence: CASSLGVGISTDTQYF.

The chain links TRBV14 to TRBJ2-2, with D perhaps TRBD1 (5 bases). Trimming took 0 bases from V and 8 from J, leaving 7 bases between them. The length of the CDR3 is 13 residues. CDR1 is SGHDN, CDR2 FVKESK, per germline. CDR3 residues: CASSQDWTGELFF. Written as DNA, the CDR3 is TGTGCCAGCAGCCAAGATTGGACAGGGGAGCTGTTTTTT.

This sequence joins TRBV7-9 and TRBJ2-3; unclear D gene. CDR1 is SEHNR and CDR2 is FQNEAQ in the germline V gene (reference sequence). The CDR3 is 11 residues long. V lost 5 bases and J lost 6, with 6 bases in between. The CDR3 loop reads CASSPLDTQYF. The CDR3 coding sequence is TGTGCCAGCAGCCCCCTTGATACGCAGTATTTT.

V and J are TRBV2 and TRBJ2-1; D may be TRBD2 (6 bases). Trimming removed 4 bases at V and 0 bases at J, with 13 bases between. Germline CDR1 SNHLY, CDR2 FYNNEI. The CDR3 runs 16 residues. The CDR3 region is CASSGLVVSSYNEQFF. The CDR3 DNA is TGTGCCAGCAGTGGACTAGTAGTCAGCTCCTACAATGAGCAGTTCTTC.

This chain connects TRBV11-2 to TRBJ2-3; D is ambiguous. The V gene's germline CDR1 is SGHAT and CDR2 FQNNGV. CDR3 length: 15 amino acids. Trimming pared 2 bases from V and 2 bases from J, leaving 11 bases between. CDR3 in amino acids: CASSLNGVATDTQYF. The CDR3 DNA sequence: TGTGCCAGCAGCTTAAATGGCGTCGCCACAGATACGCAGTATTTT.

The chain recombines TRBV10-3 with TRBJ2-7; 10 bases align to TRBD1. This CDR3 spans 15 amino acids. CDR1 is ENHRY and CDR2 is SYGVKD in the germline V gene. V lost 8 bases to trimming and J lost 3 bases; unmatched junction nucleotides: 10. CDR3 coding DNA: TGTGCCATCCTCAGGGGGGACAGGGGACTCTACGAGCAGTACTTC. Encoded protein: CAILRGDRGLYEQYF.

The chain has TRBV6-1 and TRBJ2-7, with 8 bases fitting TRBD1. CDR3 size: 16 residues. Germline V gives CDR1 MNHNS, CDR2 SASEGT. The J segment lost 0 bases and the V segment lost 3 bases, leaving 7 bases of the junction unmatched. The CDR3 DNA sequence: TGTGCCAGCAGTGAGAGACAGGGGCGGGGCTCCTACGAGCAGTACTTC. The encoded protein is CASSERQGRGSYEQYF.